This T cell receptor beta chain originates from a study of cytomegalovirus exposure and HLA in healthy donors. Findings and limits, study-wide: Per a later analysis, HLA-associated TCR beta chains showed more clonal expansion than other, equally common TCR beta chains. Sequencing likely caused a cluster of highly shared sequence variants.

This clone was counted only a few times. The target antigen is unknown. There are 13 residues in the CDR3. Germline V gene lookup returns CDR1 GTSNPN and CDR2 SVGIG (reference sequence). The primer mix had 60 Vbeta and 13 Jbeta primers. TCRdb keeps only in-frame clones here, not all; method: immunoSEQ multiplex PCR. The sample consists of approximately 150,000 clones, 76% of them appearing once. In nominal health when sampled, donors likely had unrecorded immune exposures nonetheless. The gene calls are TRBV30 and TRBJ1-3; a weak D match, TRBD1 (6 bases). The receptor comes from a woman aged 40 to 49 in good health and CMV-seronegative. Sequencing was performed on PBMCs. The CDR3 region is CAGKQGSGNTIYF. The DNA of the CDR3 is TGTGCTGGAAAACAGGGTTCTGGAAACACCATATATTTT.